These 16 T cell receptor beta chains were sequenced from one sample in a study of cytomegalovirus exposure and HLA in healthy donors. This table comes from immunoSEQ multiplex PCR, and its TCRdb copy is limited to in-frame clones, with some not included. The data hold over 100,000 clones, with roughly 88% observed a single time. Sequencing was done on a sample of PBMCs. These receptors were taken from a woman between 18 and 30 years old in good health and CMV-seropositive.

In its sample, this clone was seen once. This sequence joins TRBV27 and TRBJ2-7; 9 nucleotides match TRBD1. V lost 5 bases to trimming and J lost 0 bases; unmatched junction nucleotides: 5. CDR3 length equals 15 residues. Germline V gives CDR1 MNHEY, CDR2 SMNVEV (reference sequence). The CDR3 DNA reads TGTGCCAGCAGTCCCTCGACAGGGGGCTCCTACGAGCAGTACTTC. Its protein product is CASSPSTGGSYEQYF.

The genes are TRBV4-3 and TRBJ1-1; 7 bases are a match to TRBD1. The CDR3 loop spans 14 amino acids. The V and J ends lost 4 bases and 5 bases, in that order; junction bases with no gene match: 7. CDR1 is LGHNA and CDR2 is YSLEER in the germline V gene. CDR3 loop: CASSLRTGRTEAFF. DNA of the CDR3: TGCGCCAGCAGCCTCAGGACAGGTCGAACTGAAGCTTTCTTT.

The chain recombines TRBV6-1 with TRBJ1-4; D unresolved. The germline V gene has CDR1 MNHNS and CDR2 SASEGT. V lost 3 bases and J lost 7, with 9 bases in between. This CDR3 is built from 13 residues. CDR3 sequence: CASSEVEREKLFF. Here the CDR3 DNA reads TGTGCCAGCAGTGAGGTGGAGCGTGAAAAACTGTTTTTT.

The rearrangement uses TRBV6-6 and TRBJ1-3; tentative D call: TRBD1 (6 bases). The V gene lost 6 bases and the J gene lost 0 bases, with 12 bases spanning the gap. The CDR3 loop spans 15 amino acids. CDR1 is MNHNY and CDR2 is SVGAGI in the germline V gene (reference sequence). CDR3 residues: CASSDDRNSGNTIYF. The CDR3 DNA reads TGTGCCAGCAGCGACGACAGGAACTCTGGAAACACCATATATTTT.

The chain is built from TRBV30 and TRBJ2-7, with TRBD2 matching 7 bases. V shed 2 bases, J shed 9 bases, and the junction held 19 bases outside the gene matches. The CDR3 contains 16 residues. From germline, CDR1 is GTSNPN and CDR2 SVGIG (reference sequence). The CDR3 protein is CAWSWPSGRLPGRQYF. The CDR3 DNA reads as TGTGCCTGGAGTTGGCCTAGCGGAAGACTTCCCGGTCGGCAGTACTTC.

The chain combines TRBV27 with TRBJ1-1, with 7 bases aligning to TRBD1. J lost 2 bases, V lost 6 bases, and 6 bases had no gene match. CDR1 and CDR2 (germline): MNHEY, SMNVEV (reference sequence). The CDR3 contains 14 residues. The CDR3 reads CASSLNRGNTEAFF. CDR3 DNA: TGTGCCAGCAGCCTAAACAGGGGAAACACTGAAGCTTTCTTT.

The V gene is TRBV18, the J gene TRBJ1-3; weak D call: TRBD1 (6 bases). The V gene's germline CDR1 is KGHSH and CDR2 LQKENI. The CDR3 spans 17 residues. The V end lost 3 bases, the J end lost 0 bases, and 15 bases lay between the germline ends. The CDR3 sequence: CASSPSPTGLSGNTIYF. As DNA, the CDR3 is TGTGCCAGCTCACCTTCACCGACAGGCCTCTCTGGAAACACCATATATTTT.

This clone was seen a single time. The chain carries TRBV5-1 and TRBJ2-5; D is ambiguous. CDR1 SGHRS and CDR2 YFSETQ come from the germline V gene. The CDR3 consists of 15 residues. V was cut by 0 bases and J by 0 bases, with 9 bases left in between. The CDR3 reads CASSLATAHQETQYF. DNA of the CDR3: TGCGCCAGCAGCTTGGCTACAGCCCACCAAGAGACCCAGTACTTC.

This clone was recorded once. V usage is TRBV4-3 and J usage is TRBJ2-3, with D possibly TRBD2 on 6 matching bases. V was clipped by 2 bases and J by 0 bases, with 12 bases between them. CDR3 length: 16 amino acids. Germline V CDR1 and CDR2: LGHNA, YSLEER. The CDR3 reads CASSQTYGGSTDTQYF. CDR3 in DNA: TGCGCCAGCAGCCAAACCTATGGGGGGAGCACAGATACGCAGTATTTT.

This chain uses TRBV7-2 with TRBJ2-1; the match to TRBD2 covers 10 bases. J was trimmed by 7 bases and V by 5 bases; bases with no gene match: 8. Germline V gene data show CDR1 as SGHTA and CDR2 as FQGNSA. CDR3 length equals 15 residues. The CDR3 DNA sequence: TGTGCCAGCAGCCCTAGCGGGAGTAAGATGAATGAGCAGTTCTTC. Translating it yields CASSPSGSKMNEQFF.

The chain joins TRBV5-6 to TRBJ1-1; D is unclear. With 4 bases removed from V and 7 bases from J, the gap between germline ends came to 23 bases. From germline, CDR1 is SGHDT and CDR2 YYEEEE. The CDR3 consists of 16 residues. The CDR3 region is CASSPVGSYGIIEAFF. The CDR3 DNA sequence: TGTGCCAGCAGCCCGGTCGGGTCATACGGAATTATTGAAGCTTTCTTT.

The rearrangement uses TRBV5-1 and TRBJ2-5; 9 bases agree with TRBD2. This CDR3 has 17 residues. The trim removed 0 bases at V and 2 bases at J, leaving 8 bases unmatched. Germline V lookup: CDR1 SGHRS, CDR2 YFSETQ. Here the CDR3 reads CASSLGVLAGFQETQYF. As DNA, the CDR3 is TGCGCCAGCAGCTTGGGGGTCCTAGCGGGATTTCAAGAGACCCAGTACTTC.

This clone was counted many times. CDR3 region: CASSLGTGGLYEQYF. Written as DNA, the CDR3 is TGCGCCAGCAGCTTGGGTACAGGGGGGTTGTACGAGCAGTACTTC. This chain connects TRBV5-1 to TRBJ2-7; 8 nucleotides align to TRBD1. With 0 bases clipped from V and 4 bases from J, the junction kept 6 bases outside the gene matches. The germline CDR1 and CDR2 sequences are SGHRS and YFSETQ. The CDR3 length is 15 residues.

The chain is built from TRBV7-2 and TRBJ2-5; TRBD1 agrees at 7 bases. CDR1 and CDR2 from the germline V gene are SGHTA and FQGNSA. Germline trimming cut 4 bases from V and 1 base from J; bases unmatched to any gene: 6. There are 15 residues in the CDR3. CDR3 loop: CASSSGQRIQETQYF. The CDR3 DNA reads TGTGCCAGCAGCTCGGGACAGAGAATCCAAGAGACCCAGTACTTC.

This chain connects TRBV7-9 to TRBJ2-7; the match to TRBD2 covers 10 bases. Germline CDR1 is SEHNR and CDR2 is FQNEAQ (reference sequence). With 5 bases clipped from V and 4 bases from J, the junction kept 8 bases outside the gene matches. The CDR3 runs to 15 residues. The CDR3 bases are TGTGCCAGCAGCGTCCCAACTAGCGGGGATTACGAGCAGTACTTC. Its protein product is CASSVPTSGDYEQYF.

A note on this clone: Within the sample, other DNA sequences also encode this same CDR3. J is TRBJ1-1 and V is TRBV5-1; possibly TRBD1 for D (5 bases). The germline V gene has CDR1 SGHRS and CDR2 YFSETQ. V lost 5 bases, J lost 1 base, and 9 bases lay in between. This CDR3 has 13 amino acids. CDR3 sequence (DNA): TGCGCCAGCAGTTCAGGGTCGAACACTGAAGCTTTCTTT. Amino acid sequence: CASSSGSNTEAFF.